Included here is one T cell receptor (beta chain) sequence, with context. No cognate antigen has been identified for it. There are no base qualities to consult, and no much larger clone falls within one base. This specimen belongs to a study (dated by TCRdb to the mid-2010s). The germline V gene encodes CDR1 SQVTM and CDR2 ANQGSEA. Including cysteine and phenylalanine, the CDR3 has 15 amino acids. The retained sequence is limited to the CDR3, 45 bases, with the frame set at the first base. Trimmed from V: 6 bases; trimmed from J: 1 base; junction bases lacking a gene match: 5. The library was generated by RT-PCR. The sample was run on an Illumina MiSeq. TCRdb passed the public sequencing reads through fastp at Q25 and MiXCR, retaining productive beta sequences. Under each unique CDR3 protein, matching rows form one entry showing the most common genes and DNA. Present in this sample are almost 700,000 distinct CDR3 sequences, 12% to 15% of which were seen just once. The ten biggest clones cover 3.6% of the sample.

Sequenced sample: memory CD4+ T cells from blood. The TCR originated in a female donor in good health, serving as a healthy control. The chain employs TRBV29-1 and TRBJ2-2; TRBD1 agrees with 10 junctional bases. The CDR3 loop reads CSVYDRGQNTGELFF. Read as DNA, the sequence is TGCAGCGTCTACGACAGGGGGCAGAACACCGGGGAGCTGTTTTTT.